What follows are 25 T cell receptor beta chains derived from one specimen sequenced in a study of blood T cell repertoires in COVID-19. Clones were sequenced by immunoSEQ multiplex PCR, and TCRdb holds only the in-frame ones, with some missing. The table shows about 150,000 clones, with almost 85% occurring only once. The sequenced sample was peripheral blood. The receptors were sampled from a woman older than 75 with COVID-19, enrolled during active disease.

The V and J genes are TRBV4-3 and TRBJ2-3; 10 nucleotides align to TRBD2. There are 15 residues in the CDR3. Trimming at V came to 4 bases and at J to 5 bases, leaving 6 bases not matched to a gene. Germline values: CDR1 LGHNA, CDR2 YSLEER. The CDR3 spells CASSLRAGGRDTQYF. Written as DNA, the CDR3 is TGCGCCAGCAGCCTAAGAGCGGGGGGGCGAGATACGCAGTATTTT.

This chain joins TRBV27 and TRBJ2-6, with D possibly being TRBD2 (5 bases). Looked up from germline, CDR1 is MNHEY and CDR2 is SMNVEV (reference sequence). V lost 1 base and J lost 0, with 13 bases in between. The length of the CDR3 is 18 residues. The CDR3: CASSLFAGRDSGANVLTF. The CDR3, as DNA: TGTGCCAGCAGTTTATTCGCCGGACGGGACTCTGGGGCCAACGTCCTGACTTTC.

The chain uses TRBV7-2 and TRBJ2-3; TRBD2 agrees at 8 bases. Per the germline V gene, CDR1 is SGHTA and CDR2 is FQGNSA. Germline trimming cut 5 bases from V and 3 bases from J; bases unmatched to any gene: 10. The CDR3 loop spans 16 amino acids. CDR3 nucleotide sequence: TGTGCCAGCAGCCTCCCGGGAGGGGAGGGAACAGATACGCAGTATTTT. It yields the protein CASSLPGGEGTDTQYF.

With regard to this clone: Other nucleotide sequences from this sample produce the same CDR3. The chain recombines TRBV30 with TRBJ2-5, with 11 positions matching TRBD1. This CDR3 is built from 12 residues. V lost 5 bases to trimming and J lost 4 bases; unmatched junction nucleotides: 0. CDR1 and CDR2 from the germline V gene are GTSNPN and SVGIG (reference sequence). This CDR3 is CAWGTGGETQYF. The DNA of the CDR3 is TGTGCCTGGGGGACAGGGGGAGAGACCCAGTACTTC.

The chain employs TRBV10-3 and TRBJ1-3; TRBD1 aligns across 9 bases. Trimming cost V 4 bases and J 4 bases; bases outside gene matches: 8. The germline gives CDR1 ENHRY, CDR2 SYGVKD. CDR3 length equals 16 residues. CDR3 bases: TGTGCCATCAGTGCAAGGGGACAGGGTGGAGGAAACACCATATATTTT. This codes for CAISARGQGGGNTIYF.

The genes are TRBV7-2 and TRBJ2-1; D uncertain. CDR3 length: 11 residues. V was trimmed by 5 bases and J by 11 bases, leaving 10 bases between them. Per germline, CDR1 SGHTA and CDR2 FQGNSA. CDR3 in amino acids: CASSLRTQQFF. CDR3 in DNA: TGTGCCAGCAGCCTCAGAACACAGCAGTTCTTC. Supplemented by reference TRBV7-2 and TRBJ2-1, the full variable domain reads GAGVSQSPSNKVTEKGKDVELRCDPISGHTALYWYRQSLGQGLEFLIYFQGNSAPDKSGLPSDRFSAERTGGSVSTLTIQRTQQEDSAVYLCASSLRTQQFFGPGTRLTVL.

The rearrangement uses TRBV27 and TRBJ2-1; a possible D gene is TRBD2 (6 bases). Trimming took 7 bases from V and 3 from J, leaving 19 bases between them. The CDR3 covers 16 residues. Germline values: CDR1 MNHEY, CDR2 SMNVEV (reference sequence). In nucleotides, the CDR3 is TGTGCCAGCACCCCACTCCCGGGAGCCGTCTACAATGAGCAGTTCTTC. This codes for CASTPLPGAVYNEQFF.

This chain joins TRBV5-1 and TRBJ2-1; 11 bases are shared with TRBD2. The CDR3 has 16 amino acids. CDR1 and CDR2 from the germline V gene are SGHRS and YFSETQ. Unmatched junction bases numbered 9, after V lost 1 base and J lost 9 bases. DNA of the CDR3: TGCGCCAGCAGCTTGTGGCTAGCGGGAGGATTTACTGAGCAGTTCTTC. Protein sequence: CASSLWLAGGFTEQFF.

This rearrangement joins TRBV4-2 to TRBJ2-1, with 13 bases that match TRBD2. CDR3 length: 16 residues. CDR1 and CDR2 from the germline V gene are LGHNA and YNFKEQ. V gave up 3 bases and J gave up 5 bases; unmatched junction bases: 4. In nucleotides, the CDR3 is TGTGCCAGCAGCCAGGAACTAGCGGGGGGGCACAATGAGCAGTTCTTC. This gives the protein CASSQELAGGHNEQFF.

The chain links TRBV21-1 to TRBJ1-5; the table's D call, TRBD1, was not checked against the DNA. TRBV21-1 has pseudogene status. The CDR3 contains 14 residues. The CDR3 here is CARRTGVINQPQHF. As DNA, the CDR3 is TGTGCCAGACGTACAGGGGTTATCAATCAGCCCCAGCATTTT.

This clone was detected only once. The chain joins TRBV7-8 to TRBJ1-6; possible D gene TRBD1, 5 bases. The CDR3 is 15 amino acids. V was shortened by 8 bases and J by 1 base, with 12 bases between the two germline ends. CDR1 is SGHVS, CDR2 FQNEAQ, per germline. DNA for the CDR3: TGTGCCAGCCGCCGGGGGGGGTCCTATAATTCACCCCTCCACTTT. Translating it yields CASRRGGSYNSPLHF.

J is TRBJ2-7 and V is TRBV20-1, with D unresolved. With 3 bases removed from V and 6 bases from J, the gap between germline ends came to 15 bases. Germline CDR1 is DFQATT and CDR2 is SNEGSKA (reference sequence). This CDR3 comprises 13 residues. The CDR3: CSASLAPIGEQYF. The CDR3 nucleotides are TGCAGTGCTAGTCTCGCTCCAATCGGCGAGCAGTACTTC.

The chain carries TRBV29-1 and TRBJ2-7, with 9 bases identical to TRBD1. J lost 0 bases, V lost 7 bases, and 4 bases had no gene match. CDR3 size: 13 residues. From germline, CDR1 is SQVTM and CDR2 ANQGSEA. The CDR3 loop reads CSARTGASYEQYF. The CDR3 DNA reads TGCAGCGCTCGGACAGGGGCCTCCTACGAGCAGTACTTC.

V gene TRBV6-5 combines with J gene TRBJ2-3, with a possible D match to TRBD1 (5 bases). Looked up from germline, CDR1 is MNHEY and CDR2 is SVGAGI. The CDR3 length is 13 residues. V was pared by 3 bases and J by 5 bases, with 9 bases between. CDR3 loop: CASSYSGRDTQYF. The CDR3 DNA sequence: TGTGCCAGCAGTTATTCAGGGCGAGATACGCAGTATTTT.

The chain couples TRBV4-3 to TRBJ2-5; TRBD2 matches 7 bases. Looked up from germline, CDR1 is LGHNA and CDR2 is YSLEER. This CDR3 has 16 residues. The junction had 5 bases not matched to a gene; V was cut back by 0 bases and J by 1 base. In DNA form, the CDR3 reads TGCGCCAGCAGCCAAGAACTTGGACTAGGCCAAGAGACCCAGTACTTC. Amino acids: CASSQELGLGQETQYF.

This chain links TRBV7-9 with TRBJ2-1, with D hard to call. Germline assignment: CDR1 SEHNR and CDR2 FQNEAQ (reference sequence). The CDR3 loop spans 12 amino acids. Trimming shortened V by 5 bases and J by 7 bases, and 9 bases separated the two germline ends. CDR3 in DNA: TGTGCCAGCAGCCCCGAGAGTAATGAGCAGTTCTTC. It specifies CASSPESNEQFF.

The chain joins TRBV3-1 (or the pseudogene TRBV3-2) to TRBJ2-3; 7 nucleotides match TRBD2. Trimming removed 2 bases from V and 6 bases from J; junction bases left unmatched: 11. Germline V lookup: CDR1 LGHDT, CDR2 YNNKEL (reference sequence). This CDR3 has 16 residues. The CDR3 DNA reads as TGTGCCAGCAGCCAACAGGGCGGGGGAGTTGCGGATACGCAGTATTTT. The encoded protein is CASSQQGGGVADTQYF.

This clone was seen only once. A junction boundary mismatches the germline segment, possibly from a read error. CDR3 coding DNA: TGTGCCAGTACCGGACAGTGGAGCACTCAGCCCCAGCATTTT. It yields the protein CASTGQWSTQPQHF. This chain uses TRBV19 with TRBJ1-5; D might be TRBD1 (6 bases). The length of the CDR3 is 14 residues. CDR1 and CDR2 (germline): LNHDA, SQIVND (reference sequence).

This clone has only a few counts. The CDR3 protein is CASSRVRGEQYF. The CDR3 DNA is TGTGCCAGCAGCCGGGTGAGAGGGGAGCAGTACTTC. The rearrangement joins TRBV5-6 to TRBJ2-7; a weak D match, TRBD2 (5 bases). V lost 4 bases to trimming and J lost 7 bases, with 12 bases between them. CDR1 and CDR2 from the germline V gene are SGHDT and YYEEEE. The CDR3 is made up of 12 amino acids.

The rearrangement links TRBV2 to TRBJ1-2, with 7 nucleotides matching TRBD1. The CDR3 runs 14 residues. Germline V gives CDR1 SNHLY, CDR2 FYNNEI. Trimming at V came to 8 bases and at J to 5 bases, leaving 11 bases not matched to a gene. The CDR3 loop reads CASDDQGVGYGYTF. CDR3 coding DNA: TGTGCCAGCGATGACCAGGGGGTAGGGTATGGCTACACCTTC.

The rearrangement links TRBV10-3 to TRBJ2-7, with D perhaps TRBD1 (7 bases). CDR1 and CDR2 from the germline V gene are ENHRY and SYGVKD. This CDR3 is 11 amino acids long. Trimming left V 5 bases short and J 6 bases short, with 8 bases between. This chain's CDR3 is CAISQGGEQYF. The CDR3 coding sequence is TGTGCCATCAGTCAGGGGGGCGAGCAGTACTTC.

The rearrangement uses TRBV5-1 and TRBJ2-5, with D possibly TRBD1 on 6 matching bases. CDR1 is SGHRS and CDR2 is YFSETQ in the germline V gene. The CDR3 sequence is 15 residues long. Deletions cut 4 bases from V and 1 base from J, with 14 bases between. The CDR3 nucleotides read TGCGCCAGCAGCGGGGGCCCGGGGAGCCAAGAGACCCAGTACTTC. Its translation is CASSGGPGSQETQYF.

The chain combines TRBV6-5 with TRBJ1-1, with D perhaps TRBD1 (5 bases). The ends were cut back, 2 bases at V and 2 bases at J, with 9 bases in the middle. This CDR3 spans 14 amino acids. The germline CDR1 and CDR2 sequences are MNHEY and SVGAGI. DNA for the CDR3: TGTGCCAGCAGTTACGAGGGGACTAACACTGAAGCTTTCTTT. Translating gives CASSYEGTNTEAFF.

This sequence joins TRBV29-1 and TRBJ1-2, with a weak D call TRBD1 (5 bases). With 7 bases removed from V and 0 bases from J, the gap between germline ends came to 12 bases. This CDR3 spans 13 amino acids. Per germline, CDR1 SQVTM and CDR2 ANQGSEA. The CDR3 nucleotides read TGCAGCGCCGTCGGGGGACCTAACTATGGCTACACCTTC. Protein product: CSAVGGPNYGYTF.

V usage is TRBV5-6 and J usage is TRBJ2-3; no clear D. This CDR3 is built from 15 residues. Trimming stripped 3 bases from V and 4 bases from J, with 15 bases between. Per the germline V gene, CDR1 is SGHDT and CDR2 is YYEEEE. The CDR3 sequence is CASSSPLRLADTQYF. The DNA of the CDR3 is TGTGCCAGCAGCTCCCCCCTGCGGCTGGCAGATACGCAGTATTTT. The whole variable domain, filled in from reference TRBV5-6 and TRBJ2-3, reads DAGVTQSPTHLIKTRGQQVTLRCSPKSGHDTVSWYQQALGQGPQFIFQYYEEEERQRGNFPDRFSGHQFPNYSSELNVNALLLGDSALYLCASSSPLRLADTQYFGPGTRLTVL.